Listed below are T cell receptor beta chains from one sample, sequenced in a study of T cells in Graves' hyperthyroidism and ophthalmopathy. TCRdb ran MiXCR on the multiplex PCR reads and lists one entry per CDR3 protein. The sample holds some 600,000 distinct CDR3 sequences, about half seen once. The sample consisted of peripheral blood or thyroid tissue (not recorded which). Receptors originate from a woman aged 18-35 years with Graves' hyperthyroidism. Each CDR3 is given with its conserved first and last residue. Fields, in order: V gene, clone size, J gene, D gene, CDR3 length, CDR3 protein, CDR3 DNA. D genes are given only for firm matches. Clone size appears in some rows only: once, few, many, or a class for an expanded clone.

>TRBV7-3|many|TRBJ2-2|-|13
CASSLTLTGELFF
TGTGCCAGCAGCTTAACGCTGACCGGGGAGCTGTTTTTT
>TRBV12-3/TRBV12-4|-|TRBJ1-5|-|14
CASRRGRTGQPQHF
TGTGCCAGCAGACGGGGACGGACCGGTCAGCCCCAGCATTTT
>TRBV25-1|-|TRBJ1-1|TRBD1|15
CASSEAGSLDREAFF
TGTGCCAGCAGTGAAGCGGGTAGTTTGGACAGGGAAGCTTTCTTT
>TRBV9|many|TRBJ1-1|TRBD1|13
CASSATGVTEAFF
TGTGCCAGCAGCGCCACAGGGGTCACTGAAGCTTTCTTT
>TRBV15|-|TRBJ2-1|TRBD2|18
CATSRDLGLAGGSYEQFF
TGTGCCACCAGCAGAGATTTGGGACTAGCGGGAGGCTCCTACGAGCAGTTCTTC
>TRBV7-2|-|TRBJ2-7|-|15
CASSQRAGASGEQYF
TGCGCCAGCAGCCAGCGGGCGGGGGCGTCAGGAGAGCAGTACTTC
>TRBV10-1|-|TRBJ2-7|TRBD1|14
CASSARDSVYEQYF
TGCGCCAGCAGTGCGAGGGACAGCGTCTACGAGCAGTACTTC
>TRBV7-9|-|TRBJ2-2|-|13
CASSLRITGELFF
TGTGCCAGCAGCTTGAGAATCACCGGGGAGCTGTTTTTT
>TRBV7-9|few|TRBJ1-6|-|15
CASSLYERDNSPLHF
TGTGCCAGCAGCTTGTATGAGAGGGATAATTCACCCCTCCACTTT
>TRBV9|-|TRBJ2-7|-|16
CASSQESGLAAYEQYF
TGTGCCAGCAGCCAAGAGTCAGGGCTAGCAGCCTACGAGCAGTACTTC
>TRBV7-8|many|TRBJ2-5|-|14
CASSSPVRQETQYF
TGTGCCAGCAGCTCTCCGGTCCGGCAAGAGACCCAGTACTTC
>TRBV2|-|TRBJ2-5|-|12
CASRFAQETQYF
TGTGCCAGCAGGTTTGCCCAAGAGACCCAGTACTTC
>TRBV2|-|TRBJ1-2|-|15
CASSGGGQGVDGYTF
TGTGCCAGCAGTGGGGGAGGACAAGGAGTTGATGGCTACACCTTC
>TRBV2|-|TRBJ2-5|TRBD2|12
CASSDLAGEQYF
TGTGCCAGCAGTGACTTAGCGGGGGAGCAGTACTTC
>TRBV7-9|many|TRBJ2-7|TRBD1|15
CASSPAGTGPYEQYF
TGTGCCAGCAGCCCGGCCGGGACAGGCCCGTACGAGCAGTACTTC
>TRBV14|-|TRBJ1-2|-|14
CASSHEVRAGGYTF
TGTGCCAGCAGCCACGAGGTGCGGGCGGGAGGCTACACCTTC
>TRBV2|-|TRBJ1-5|-|15
CASSEAWGGSQPQHF
TGTGCCAGCAGTGAAGCGTGGGGGGGCAGTCAGCCCCAGCATTTT
>TRBV7-2|few|TRBJ1-4|-|14
CASSPQGQNEKLFF
TGCGCCAGCAGCCCCCAGGGGCAGAATGAAAAACTGTTTTTT
>TRBV24-1|few|TRBJ2-2|TRBD1|18
CATSDHGQGLRDTGELFF
TGTGCCACCAGTGACCATGGACAGGGGCTGAGGGACACCGGGGAGCTGTTTTTT
>TRBV11-2|few|TRBJ1-2|-|12
CASSLGLDGYTF
TGTGCCAGCAGCTTAGGTCTTGATGGCTACACCTTC
>TRBV7-2|-|TRBJ2-5|-|16
CASSLGARGPQETQYF
TGTGCCAGCAGCTTAGGAGCGAGGGGCCCCCAAGAGACCCAGTACTTC
>TRBV10-3|-|TRBJ2-3|-|15
CAISEWATLGDTQYF
TGTGCCATCAGTGAGTGGGCGACTTTGGGAGATACGCAGTATTTT
>TRBV7-8|many|TRBJ1-1|-|13
CASSFQGHTEAFF
TGTGCCAGCAGCTTCCAGGGCCACACTGAAGCTTTCTTT
>TRBV10-3|many|TRBJ2-7|TRBD2|15
CAISEGLAGGYEQYF
TGTGCCATCAGTGAGGGACTAGCGGGAGGATACGAGCAGTACTTC
>TRBV2|-|TRBJ2-7|TRBD1|15
CASRLDGQGSYEQYF
TGTGCCAGCAGACTCGACGGACAGGGGAGCTACGAGCAGTACTTC
>TRBV9|few|TRBJ1-1|TRBD1|14
CASSLRLTGSEAFF
TGTGCCAGCAGCCTCCGCTTGACAGGGTCTGAGGCTTTCTTT
>TRBV10-3|-|TRBJ1-6|TRBD1|15
CAISETGGYNSPLHF
TGTGCCATCAGTGAGACAGGGGGCTATAATTCACCCCTCCACTTT
>TRBV2|-|TRBJ1-2|-|14
CASSERTAYYGYTF
TGTGCCAGCAGTGAACGGACAGCCTACTATGGCTACACCTTC
>TRBV6-5|-|TRBJ1-3|TRBD1|18
CASSYTWDRVFSGNTIYF
TGTGCCAGCAGTTACACCTGGGACAGGGTCTTCTCTGGAAACACCATATATTTT
>TRBV19|few|TRBJ2-7|TRBD1|11
CASSIGDRVLF
TGTGCCAGTAGTATCGGGGACAGGGTACTCTTC
>TRBV2|-|TRBJ1-1|-|17
CASSVSGVETMNTEAFF
TGTGCCAGCAGCGTCTCCGGGGTCGAAACCATGAACACTGAAGCTTTCTTT
>TRBV6-5|-|TRBJ1-6|-|14
CASSNDVANSPLHF
TGTGCCAGCAGTAACGACGTGGCTAATTCACCCCTCCACTTT
>TRBV7-9|-|TRBJ2-7|-|12
CASNLYRYEQYF
TGTGCCAGCAACCTCTACAGGTACGAGCAGTACTTC
>TRBV25-1|-|TRBJ2-2|-|17
CASSDQHGQGGTGELFF
TGTGCCAGCAGTGACCAGCATGGACAGGGAGGGACCGGGGAGCTGTTTTTT
>TRBV25-1|-|TRBJ1-6|-|13
CASNPGNNSPLHF
TGTGCCAGCAATCCAGGGAATAATTCACCCCTCCACTTT
>TRBV19|-|TRBJ1-5|-|15
CASSPWGINNQPQHF
TGTGCCAGTAGTCCCTGGGGGATAAACAATCAGCCCCAGCATTTT
>TRBV12-3/TRBV12-4|once|TRBJ1-4|TRBD1|15
CASSVAQGANEKLFF
TGTGCCAGTAGTGTAGCGCAGGGGGCTAATGAAAAACTGTTTTTT
>TRBV29-1|-|TRBJ2-7|-|12
CSQPGGGHEQYF
TGCAGCCAACCCGGGGGCGGCCACGAGCAGTACTTC